This T cell receptor (beta chain) was observed in a study of metastatic and nonmetastatic thyroid tumors. About the study: Repertoires of blood and of tissue (tumor or nodule) from malignant and benign thyroid patients were compared.

This clone was seen repeatedly, ten times or more. Antigen: not known. As originally analysed: CDR3 was compared across clinicopathological groups, and the resulting differences were used to build a distant-metastasis classifier for papillary thyroid cancer. TCRdb recomputed clones from the PCR reads via MiXCR. The authors' filters were not applied to this entry. Among some 31,000 clones listed, around 4% were seen once. Findings and caveats of the study: In both blood and tumor samples, TCR beta diversity was reported significantly higher for malignant than benign nodules.

Until they underwent thyroid surgery, no patient had received any treatment. CDR3 length: 15 amino acids. Trimming took off 3 bases at V and 3 bases at J, with 12 bases between the two ends. Germline CDR1 is SGDLS and CDR2 is YYNGEE. The TCR comes from a female donor with papillary thyroid cancer or a benign thyroid nodule (not recorded which). Some clones in this sample may be carry-over from other donors' samples. V usage is TRBV9 and J usage is TRBJ2-2; TRBD1 is a possible D gene (7 bases). What was sequenced was blood. The DNA of the CDR3 is TGTGCCAGCAGCGCTCGCGGGACAGACACCGGGGAGCTGTTTTTT. Translation: CASSARGTDTGELFF. Full variable domain (outside the CDR3, taken from reference TRBV9 and TRBJ2-2): DSGVTQTPKHLITATGQRVTLRCSPRSGDLSVYWYQQSLDQGLQFLIQYYNGEERAKGNILERFSAQQFPDLHSELNLSSLELGDSALYFCASSARGTDTGELFFGEGSRLTVL.